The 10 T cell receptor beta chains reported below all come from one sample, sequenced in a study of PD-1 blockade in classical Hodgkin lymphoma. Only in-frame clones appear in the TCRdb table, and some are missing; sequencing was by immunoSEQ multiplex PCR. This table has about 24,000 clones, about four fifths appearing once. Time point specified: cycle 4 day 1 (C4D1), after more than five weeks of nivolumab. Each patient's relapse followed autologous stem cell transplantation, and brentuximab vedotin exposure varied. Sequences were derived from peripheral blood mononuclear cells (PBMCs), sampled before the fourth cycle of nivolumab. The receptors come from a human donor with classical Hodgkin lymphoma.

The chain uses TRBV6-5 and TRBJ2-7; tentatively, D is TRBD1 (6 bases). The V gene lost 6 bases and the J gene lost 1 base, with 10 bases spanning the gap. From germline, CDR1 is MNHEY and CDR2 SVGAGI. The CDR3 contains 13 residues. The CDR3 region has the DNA TGTGCCAGCAGCAACAGGGATTCCTACGAGCAGTACTTC. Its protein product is CASSNRDSYEQYF.

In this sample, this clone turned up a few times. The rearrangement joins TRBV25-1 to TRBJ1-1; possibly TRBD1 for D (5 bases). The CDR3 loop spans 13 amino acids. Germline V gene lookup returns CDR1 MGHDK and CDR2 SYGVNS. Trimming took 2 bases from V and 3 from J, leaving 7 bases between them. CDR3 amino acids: CASSEGDYTEAFF. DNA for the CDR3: TGTGCCAGCAGTGAAGGGGACTACACTGAAGCTTTCTTT.

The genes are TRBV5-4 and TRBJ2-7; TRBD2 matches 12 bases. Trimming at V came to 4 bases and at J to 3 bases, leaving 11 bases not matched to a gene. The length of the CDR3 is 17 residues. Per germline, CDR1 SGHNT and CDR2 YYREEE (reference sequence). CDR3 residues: CASSKTSGGSHLYEQYF. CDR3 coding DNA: TGTGCCAGCAGCAAGACTAGCGGGGGATCCCACCTCTACGAGCAGTACTTC. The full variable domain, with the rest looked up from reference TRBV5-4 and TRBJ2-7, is ETGVTQSPTHLIKTRGQQVTLRCSSQSGHNTVSWYQQALGQGPQFIFQYYREEENGRGNFPPRFSGLQFPNYSSELNVNALELDDSALYLCASSKTSGGSHLYEQYFGPGTRLTVT.

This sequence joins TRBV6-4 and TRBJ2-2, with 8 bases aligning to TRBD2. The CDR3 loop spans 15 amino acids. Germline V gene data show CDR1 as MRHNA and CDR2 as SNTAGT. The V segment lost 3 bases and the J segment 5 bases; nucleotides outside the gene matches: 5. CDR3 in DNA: TGTGCCAGCAGTGAGATAGCGGGGCTTACCGGGGAGCTGTTTTTT. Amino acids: CASSEIAGLTGELFF.

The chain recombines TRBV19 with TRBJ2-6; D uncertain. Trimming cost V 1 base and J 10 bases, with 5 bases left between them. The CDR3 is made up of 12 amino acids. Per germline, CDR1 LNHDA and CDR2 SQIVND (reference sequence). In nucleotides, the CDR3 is TGTGCCAGTAGTATAGGGGGTAACGTCCTGACTTTC. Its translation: CASSIGGNVLTF.

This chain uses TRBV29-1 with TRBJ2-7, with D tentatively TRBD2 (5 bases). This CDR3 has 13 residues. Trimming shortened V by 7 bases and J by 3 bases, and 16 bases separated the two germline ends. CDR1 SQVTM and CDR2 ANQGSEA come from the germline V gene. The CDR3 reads CSGVLAEGYEQYF. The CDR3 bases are TGCAGCGGTGTGCTAGCCGAGGGCTACGAGCAGTACTTC.

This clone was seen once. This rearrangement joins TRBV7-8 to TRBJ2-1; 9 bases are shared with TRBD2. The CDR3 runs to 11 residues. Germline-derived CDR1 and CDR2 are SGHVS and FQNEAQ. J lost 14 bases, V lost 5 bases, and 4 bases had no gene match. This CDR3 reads CASSGGLAKFF. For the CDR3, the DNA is TGTGCCAGCAGCGGTGGACTAGCGAAGTTCTTC.

The CDR3 sequence: CASSGASDIAGELFF. In DNA, the CDR3 is TGCGCCAGCAGTGGGGCCTCGGATATCGCCGGGGAGCTGTTTTTT. The chain employs TRBV10-1 and TRBJ2-2, with D unresolved. Germline V lookup: CDR1 WNHNN, CDR2 SYGVQD (reference sequence). The CDR3 contains 15 residues. Trimming removed 4 bases at V and 6 bases at J, with 15 bases between.

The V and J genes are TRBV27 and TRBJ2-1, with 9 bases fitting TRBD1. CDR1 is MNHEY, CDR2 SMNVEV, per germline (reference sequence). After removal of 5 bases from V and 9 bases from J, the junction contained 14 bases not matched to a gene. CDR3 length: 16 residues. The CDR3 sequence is CASSPANRGRFGEQFF. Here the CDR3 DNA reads TGTGCCAGCAGTCCAGCAAACAGGGGGCGCTTTGGTGAGCAGTTCTTC.

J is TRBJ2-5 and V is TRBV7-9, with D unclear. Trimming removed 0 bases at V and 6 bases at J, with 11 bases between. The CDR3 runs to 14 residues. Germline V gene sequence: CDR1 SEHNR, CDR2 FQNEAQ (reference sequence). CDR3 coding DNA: TGTGCCAGCAGCTTAGCAGGGATGGGAAAGACCCAGTACTTC. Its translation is CASSLAGMGKTQYF.